Shown below are 10 T cell receptor beta chains from a single sample sequenced in a study of naive and memory T cell subsets. Two oligonucleotides, mixed equimolar, formed the beta constant-region primer covering TRBC1 and TRBC2. Ligated cDNA was amplified by four rounds of PCR with nested alpha and beta constant-region primers and SP2. TCRdb independently ran MiXCR on the UMI-ligation and nested PCR reads; one entry per CDR3 protein. The sample lists about 120,000 distinct CDR3 sequences, about 36% occurring once. Sequencing was carried out using central memory CD4+ T cells from blood. Receptors originate from a human donor in good health.

CDR3 region: CSVELGQGSSGYNEQFF. CDR3 sequence (DNA): TGCAGCGTTGAGCTTGGGCAGGGCTCCTCGGGATACAATGAGCAGTTCTTC. This rearrangement joins TRBV29-1 to TRBJ2-1, with D perhaps given as TRBD1 or TRBD2 (5 bases each). The CDR3 consists of 17 residues. Trimming took off 3 bases at V and 4 bases at J, with 22 bases between the two ends. Germline V gene sequence: CDR1 SQVTM, CDR2 ANQGSEA.

This chain uses TRBV7-8 with TRBJ2-6, with D maybe TRBD1 (5 bases). The CDR3 is 16 residues long. Trimming shortened V by 6 bases and J by 0 bases, and 12 bases separated the two germline ends. Germline V gene sequence: CDR1 SGHVS, CDR2 FQNEAQ. This CDR3 is CASRSTTGSGANVLTF. The CDR3 nucleotides are TGTGCCAGCAGAAGTACCACAGGCTCTGGGGCCAACGTCCTGACTTTC.

The rearrangement joins TRBV6-1 to TRBJ2-1; TRBD2 agrees at 7 bases. The CDR3 runs 16 residues. J gave up 0 bases and V 6 bases, and 8 bases lay outside the gene matches. The germline CDR1 and CDR2 sequences are MNHNS and SASEGT. The CDR3 region has the DNA TGTGCCAGCAGGGGTCTCGGACTAGGCTCCTACAATGAGCAGTTCTTC. Protein product: CASRGLGLGSYNEQFF.

V usage is TRBV27 and J usage is TRBJ2-7; 7 nucleotides line up with TRBD2. The CDR3 totals 14 residues. The germline V gene has CDR1 MNHEY and CDR2 SMNVEV (reference sequence). Unmatched junction bases numbered 7, after V lost 5 bases and J lost 3 bases. The CDR3 spells CASSTFRTSYEQYF. The CDR3 DNA sequence: TGTGCCAGCAGTACCTTCCGGACTAGCTACGAGCAGTACTTC.

The chain has TRBV7-8 and TRBJ1-5; the D gene is possibly TRBD1 (6 bases). Trimming removed 0 bases at V and 4 bases at J, with 10 bases between. This CDR3 comprises 15 residues. CDR1 and CDR2 from the germline V gene are SGHVS and FQNEAQ. CDR3 bases: TGTGCCAGCAGCTTAGCGGTACAGGGTAATCAGCCCCAGCATTTT. This codes for CASSLAVQGNQPQHF.

The V gene is TRBV2, the J gene TRBJ2-5; perhaps TRBD2 as D (6 bases). V was pared by 5 bases and J by 7 bases, with 14 bases between. The CDR3 is 13 residues long. Per germline, CDR1 SNHLY and CDR2 FYNNEI. CDR3 DNA: TGTGCCAGCAGTACAGGCGGGATTGCGACCCAGTACTTC. The encoded protein is CASSTGGIATQYF.

The rearrangement links TRBV20-1 to TRBJ2-7, with TRBD2 matching over 11 bases. Germline-derived CDR1 and CDR2 are DFQATT and SNEGSKA (reference sequence). The CDR3 sequence is 15 residues long. J gave up 2 bases and V 1 base, and 4 bases lay outside the gene matches. CDR3 in DNA: TGCAGTGCTAGAGTTGGACTAGCGGGCACCTACGAGCAGTACTTC. Its protein product is CSARVGLAGTYEQYF.

This clonotype was seen more than once but under ten times. The chain employs TRBV4-1 and TRBJ1-3; unclear D gene. The CDR3 totals 13 residues. Trimming shortened V by 8 bases and J by 3 bases, and 11 bases separated the two germline ends. Germline CDR1 is MGHRA and CDR2 is YSYEKL. DNA of the CDR3: TGCGCCAGCCTTGCCCTGGGTGGAAACACCATATATTTT. Residues: CASLALGGNTIYF.

The chain combines TRBV24-1 with TRBJ1-4; weak D call: TRBD1 (6 bases). Germline V CDR1 and CDR2: KGHDR, SFDVKD. CDR3 length: 14 amino acids. V shed 2 bases and J shed 7 bases, with 10 bases lying between them. CDR3 residues: CATSDSGGREKLFF. The CDR3 coding sequence is TGTGCCACCAGTGATTCGGGGGGCCGTGAAAAACTGTTTTTT.

V and J are TRBV5-1 and TRBJ2-1, with D possibly TRBD2 on 6 matching bases. The CDR3 loop spans 10 amino acids. Germline V gene lookup returns CDR1 SGHRS and CDR2 YFSETQ. V was shortened by 7 bases and J by 7 bases, with 6 bases between the two germline ends. In nucleotides, the CDR3 is TGCGCCAGCGGGGGGAATGAGCAGTTCTTC. Protein sequence: CASGGNEQFF.